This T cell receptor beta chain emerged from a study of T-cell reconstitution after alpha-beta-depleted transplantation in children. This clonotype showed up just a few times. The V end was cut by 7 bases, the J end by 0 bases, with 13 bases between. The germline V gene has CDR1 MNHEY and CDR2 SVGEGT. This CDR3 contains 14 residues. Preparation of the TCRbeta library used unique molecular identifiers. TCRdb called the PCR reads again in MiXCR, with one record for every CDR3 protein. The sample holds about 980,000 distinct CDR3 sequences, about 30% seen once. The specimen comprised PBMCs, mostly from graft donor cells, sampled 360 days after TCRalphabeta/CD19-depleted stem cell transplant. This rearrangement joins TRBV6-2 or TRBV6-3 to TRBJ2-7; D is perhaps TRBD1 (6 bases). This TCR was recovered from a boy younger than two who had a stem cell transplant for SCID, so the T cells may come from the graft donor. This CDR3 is CASTRNRASYEQYF. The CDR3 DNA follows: TGTGCCAGCACCAGGAACAGGGCCTCCTACGAGCAGTACTTC.